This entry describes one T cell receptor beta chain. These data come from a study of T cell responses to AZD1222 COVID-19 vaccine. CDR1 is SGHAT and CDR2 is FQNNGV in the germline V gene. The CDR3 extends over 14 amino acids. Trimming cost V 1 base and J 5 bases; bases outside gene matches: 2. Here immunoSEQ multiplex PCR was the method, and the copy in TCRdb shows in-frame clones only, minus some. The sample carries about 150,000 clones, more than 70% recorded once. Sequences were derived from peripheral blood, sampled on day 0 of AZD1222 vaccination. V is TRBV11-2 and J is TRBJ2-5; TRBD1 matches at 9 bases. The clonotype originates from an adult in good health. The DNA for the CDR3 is TGTGCCAGCAGCTTAGGGACAGGGGTTGAGACCCAGTACTTC. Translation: CASSLGTGVETQYF.